This T cell receptor beta chain is from a study of CD8+ T cells in alopecia areata (dated by TCRdb to the late 2010s). Background for the entire study: The treated patients took part in an open-label pilot trial in which moderate-to-severe alopecia areata was treated with oral tofacitinib at 5 to 10 mg twice daily. Tofacitinib was given for 6 to 18 months, followed by 6 months of follow-up off drug to assess delayed response and recurrence. In treated patients, disease severity was measured using the SALT score, which gives the percentage of scalp surface area affected. In both human patients and the C3H/HeJ mouse model, the study applied high-throughput TCRbeta sequencing to look at T cell clonal expansion in alopecia areata. Scalp tissue and sorted CD4+ and CD8+ peripheral blood T cells from patchy and totalis/universalis alopecia areata patients and from healthy controls were covered by human TCRbeta sequencing. Patients on tofacitinib were biopsied at baseline and after 4 and 24 weeks of treatment, and several of the patients also had a later scalp biopsy. Scalp clonality was compared across normal scalp (n=4), patchy alopecia areata scalp (n=8), and alopecia totalis/universalis scalp (n=8). The RNA source kit depended on sample type: the PAXgene miRNA kit for fixed scalp, the miRNeasy kit for PBMCs, and the RNeasy kit for mouse skin. TCRbeta CDR3 regions were amplified by immunoSEQ multiplex PCR using 35 Vbeta forward and 13 Jbeta reverse primers.

The sample's time point label is to be understood as: approximately 4 weeks on oral tofacitinib. In light of the paper, this sample's treatment or condition label describes: oral pan-JAK inhibitor, 5-10 mg twice daily. Peripheral blood and lesional scalp punch biopsies were obtained from patients with alopecia areata. PBMCs were isolated by density centrifugation and stained for CD3, CD4 and CD8, after which CD4+ and CD8+ T cells were sorted on a FACSAria. This clone has more than one count but fewer than ten. It has no known antigen specificity. Base qualities are not recorded, but no much larger clone differs from it by a single base. Broad study findings and their caveats: TCR sequences shared between patients were less clear than in mice, possibly partly because of HLA diversity in the patient population. Because the treated cohort was small and included a single nonresponder, larger studies are needed to assess links between baseline CD8+ expansion and response. Lesional scalp, especially in alopecia totalis/universalis, showed higher clonality and more expanded CD8+ clones than normal scalp, suggesting antigenic drive. Unlike mouse skin, which is dominated by gammadelta T cells, normal human skin has resident alphabeta T cells that are also sequenced, and this complicates analysis of the scalp TCR repertoire. With tofacitinib, both scalp clonality and the number of expanded CD8+ clones among the top 100 scalp clones went down significantly. Many expanded lesional clones persisted in scalp and blood during tofacitinib treatment, which may partly explain relapse after stopping treatment.

Library preparation used the immunoSEQ multiplex PCR assay. To provide template for TCR sequencing, every sample had RNA extracted and reverse transcribed into cDNA. SuperScript III was used for first-strand cDNA synthesis, primed with a 2:1 mix of oligo-dT and random hexamers. A synthetic immune receptor repertoire was used to assess amplification bias, and residual bias was removed computationally. From the authors' description of their analysis: Raw reads were preprocessed to remove errors, and CDR3 was defined by IMGT conventions from the conserved cysteine to phenylalanine. Clonality was computed by normalizing Shannon entropy by log2 of the number of productive unique TCRs and subtracting the result from 1. Scalp TCRbeta sequences were cross-referenced with sorted blood CD4 and CD8 repertoires so that the CD4 or CD8 identity of scalp clones could be inferred. TCRdb obtained this table from immuneACCESS and retained in-frame rearrangements with V and J assigned. These tables miss some clones; where compared with another copy, unresolved V genes account for less than half of the shortfall, and the remainder is unexplained. V and J calls plus clone size are reproduced from that table; the DNA served to infer D and trimming. This sample comprises some 150,000 clones, 86% of them detected only once. In total, the top ten clones hold under 15% of the sample.

Including cysteine and phenylalanine, the CDR3 has 12 amino acids. Only the CDR3 portion is preserved as DNA: 36 bases, with reading frame beginning at the first base. The junction shows trimming of 11 bases on V and 6 bases on J, and the gene matches do not reach 9 bases of it. Per the germline V gene, MDHEN is the CDR1 and SYDVKM is the CDR2. Here the chain combines TRBV28 and TRBJ2-7, with TRBD2 matching 8 junction bases. This TCR was sampled from a human donor with alopecia areata. The input for sequencing was CD8+ T cells sorted from blood, taken at week 4, from a patient treated with tofacitinib. The DNA is TGTGCCGGGGAAGCGGCGGGGGGCGAGCAGTACTTC. Its protein is CAGEAAGGEQYF.